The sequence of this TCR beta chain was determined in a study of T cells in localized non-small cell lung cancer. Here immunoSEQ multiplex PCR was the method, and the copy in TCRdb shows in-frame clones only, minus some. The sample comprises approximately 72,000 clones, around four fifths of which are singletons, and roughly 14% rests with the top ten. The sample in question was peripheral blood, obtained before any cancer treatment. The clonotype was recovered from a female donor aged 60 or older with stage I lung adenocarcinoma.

CDR3 coding DNA: TGTGCCAGCAGTGAGACAGGGGCCTATGGCTACACCTTC. Translation: CASSETGAYGYTF. The chain is built from TRBV6-5 and TRBJ1-2; 8 nucleotides line up with TRBD1. The V gene's germline CDR1 is MNHEY and CDR2 SVGAGI. This CDR3 has 13 residues. V trimming: 5 bases; J trimming: 4 bases; junction bases outside the gene matches: 3.